The clone carrying this TCR beta chain has just one count. The V gene's germline CDR1 is MDHEN and CDR2 SYDVKM. The trim removed 7 bases at V and 4 bases at J, leaving 4 bases unmatched. This CDR3 comprises 13 residues. These data belong to a study of shared clonotypes between healthy human individuals. The table came from immunoSEQ multiplex PCR; TCRdb's copy has only in-frame clones and leaves some out. This sample has about 470,000 clones, with more than 75% found just once. This clonotype originated in a woman aged 40-49 years in good health. Some clones in this sample may be carry-over from other donors' samples. Material: PBMCs. The chain recombines TRBV28 with TRBJ2-5, with TRBD2 matching over 9 bases. The CDR3 loop is CASKRSGGETQYF. In DNA, the CDR3 is TGTGCCAGCAAGCGTAGCGGGGGAGAGACCCAGTACTTC.